The clone carrying this T cell receptor (beta chain) was observed a handful of times. Its specificity is not known. This record comes from a study of regulatory T cells in long-lasting Graves disease. General study findings and limits: Persistent cases of Graves' showed reduced TCR diversity relative to newly diagnosed patients. Persistent patients shared more public clonotypes (2,741) than new patients (nearly 1,000).

Indicated time point: persistent/refractory GD, antithyroid drugs over 5 years with positive TRAb. The TCR library was made from RNA extracted from PBMCs. CDR3 length equals 14 residues. J gave up 11 bases and V 3 bases, and 9 bases lay outside the gene matches. Germline CDR1 is SGHRS and CDR2 is YFSETQ. Arm-PCR of CDR3 regions with iRepertoire HTBI primers generated TCR beta libraries. TCRdb called the multiplex PCR reads again in MiXCR, with one record for every CDR3 protein. The sample contains a few hundred thousand distinct CDR3 sequences, about 20% of which appear only once. This sample comprised peripheral blood mononuclear cells (PBMCs), obtained when the disease was refractory, from a patient treated with antithyroid drugs. This sequence was found in a female donor with Graves disease. This chain links TRBV5-1 with TRBJ1-1, with 11 nucleotides matching TRBD1. Here the CDR3 reads CASSWGDRGSEAFF. In DNA, the CDR3 is TGCGCCAGCAGCTGGGGGGACAGGGGGAGCGAGGCTTTCTTT.